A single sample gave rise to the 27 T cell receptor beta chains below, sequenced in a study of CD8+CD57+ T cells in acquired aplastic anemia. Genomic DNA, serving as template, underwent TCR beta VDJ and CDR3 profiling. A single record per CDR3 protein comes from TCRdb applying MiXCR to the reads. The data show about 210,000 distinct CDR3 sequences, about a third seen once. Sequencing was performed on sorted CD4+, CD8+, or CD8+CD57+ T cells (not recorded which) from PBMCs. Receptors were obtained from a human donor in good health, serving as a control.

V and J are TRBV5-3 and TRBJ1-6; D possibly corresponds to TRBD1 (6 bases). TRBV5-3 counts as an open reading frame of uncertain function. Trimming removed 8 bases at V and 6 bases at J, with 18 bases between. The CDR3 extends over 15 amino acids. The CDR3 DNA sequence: TGTGCCAGTAGTATAGACAGGACAACTAATTCACCCCTCCACTTT. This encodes CASSIDRTTNSPLHF.

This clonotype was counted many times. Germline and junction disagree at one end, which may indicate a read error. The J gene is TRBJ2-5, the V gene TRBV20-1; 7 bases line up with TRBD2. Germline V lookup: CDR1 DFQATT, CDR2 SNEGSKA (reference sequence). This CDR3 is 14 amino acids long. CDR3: CSARLTSPQGTQYF. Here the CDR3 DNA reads TGCAGTGCTAGATTGACTAGCCCTCAAGGGACCCAGTACTTC.

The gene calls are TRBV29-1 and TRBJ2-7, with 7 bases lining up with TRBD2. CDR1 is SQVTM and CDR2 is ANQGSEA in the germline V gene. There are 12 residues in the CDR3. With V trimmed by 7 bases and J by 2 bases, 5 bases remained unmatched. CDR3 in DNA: TGCAGCGCCGGGACTACAGCCTACGAGCAGTACTTC. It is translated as CSAGTTAYEQYF.

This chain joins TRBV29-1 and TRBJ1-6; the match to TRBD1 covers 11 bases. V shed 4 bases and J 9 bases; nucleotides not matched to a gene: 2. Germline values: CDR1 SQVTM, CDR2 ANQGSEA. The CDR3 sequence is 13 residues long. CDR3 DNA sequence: TGCAGCGTTGGGACAGGGGGCTTTTCACCCCTCCACTTT. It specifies CSVGTGGFSPLHF.

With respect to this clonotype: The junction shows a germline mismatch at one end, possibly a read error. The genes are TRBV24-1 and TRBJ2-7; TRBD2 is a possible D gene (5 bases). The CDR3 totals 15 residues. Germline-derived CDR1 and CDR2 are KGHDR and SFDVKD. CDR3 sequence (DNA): TGTGCCACCAGTGAGTCGGCCGCTCGGGGTTACGGGCAGTACTTC. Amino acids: CATSESAARGYGQYF.

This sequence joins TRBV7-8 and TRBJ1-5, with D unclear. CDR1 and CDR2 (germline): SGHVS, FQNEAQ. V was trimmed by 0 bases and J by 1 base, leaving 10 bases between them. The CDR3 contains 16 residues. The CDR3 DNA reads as TGTGCCAGCAGCTTAGCGGGGATGTCCAGCAATCAGCCCCAGCATTTT. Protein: CASSLAGMSSNQPQHF.

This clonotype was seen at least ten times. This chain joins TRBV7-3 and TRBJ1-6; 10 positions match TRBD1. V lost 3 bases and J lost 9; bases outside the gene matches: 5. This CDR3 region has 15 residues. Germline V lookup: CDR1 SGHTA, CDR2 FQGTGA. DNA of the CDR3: TGTGCCAGCAGCTTGGGGACAGGGGCTGGTTCACCCCTCCACTTT. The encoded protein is CASSLGTGAGSPLHF.

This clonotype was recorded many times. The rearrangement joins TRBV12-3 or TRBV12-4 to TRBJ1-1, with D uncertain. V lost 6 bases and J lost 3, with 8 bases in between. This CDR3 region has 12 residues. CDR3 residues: CASSQVDTEAFF. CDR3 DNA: TGTGCCAGCAGCCAGGTTGACACTGAAGCTTTCTTT.

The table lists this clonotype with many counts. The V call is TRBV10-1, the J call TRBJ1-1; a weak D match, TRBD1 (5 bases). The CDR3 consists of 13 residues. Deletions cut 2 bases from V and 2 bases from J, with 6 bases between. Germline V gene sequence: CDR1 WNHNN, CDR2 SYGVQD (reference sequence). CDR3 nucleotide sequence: TGCGCCAGCAGTGAGGACAGTAACACTGAAGCTTTCTTT. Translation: CASSEDSNTEAFF.

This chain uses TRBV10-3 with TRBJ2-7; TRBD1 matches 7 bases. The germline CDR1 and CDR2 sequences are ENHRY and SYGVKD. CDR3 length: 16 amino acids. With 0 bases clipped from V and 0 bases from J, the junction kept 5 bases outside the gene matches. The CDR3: CAISESSDRPSYEQYF. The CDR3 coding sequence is TGTGCCATCAGTGAGTCGTCGGACAGGCCCTCCTACGAGCAGTACTTC.

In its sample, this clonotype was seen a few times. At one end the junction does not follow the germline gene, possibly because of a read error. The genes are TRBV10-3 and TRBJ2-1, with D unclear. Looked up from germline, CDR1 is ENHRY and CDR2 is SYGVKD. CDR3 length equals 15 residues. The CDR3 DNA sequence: TGTGCCAGCAGTTACTCTCCCGCAGGTTGGAATGAGCAGTTCTTC. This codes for CASSYSPAGWNEQFF.

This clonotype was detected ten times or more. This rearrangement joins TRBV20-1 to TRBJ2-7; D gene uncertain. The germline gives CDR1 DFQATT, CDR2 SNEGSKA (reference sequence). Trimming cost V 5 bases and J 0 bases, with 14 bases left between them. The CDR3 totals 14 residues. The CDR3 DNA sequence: TGCAGTGCTGGTTTTGGCGGATACTCCTACGAGCAGTACTTC. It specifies CSAGFGGYSYEQYF.

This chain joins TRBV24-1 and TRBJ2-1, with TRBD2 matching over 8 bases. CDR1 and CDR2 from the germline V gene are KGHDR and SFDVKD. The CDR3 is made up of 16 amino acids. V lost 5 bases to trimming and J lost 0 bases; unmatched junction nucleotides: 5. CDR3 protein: CATSGERGSSYNEQFF. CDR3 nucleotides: TGTGCCACCAGTGGCGAGCGGGGGAGCTCCTACAATGAGCAGTTCTTC.

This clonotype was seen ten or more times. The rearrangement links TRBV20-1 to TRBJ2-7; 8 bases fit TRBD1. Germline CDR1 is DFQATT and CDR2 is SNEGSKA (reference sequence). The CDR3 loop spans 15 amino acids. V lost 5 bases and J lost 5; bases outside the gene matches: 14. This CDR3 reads CSAPTAGTGYNEQYF. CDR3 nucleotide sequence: TGCAGTGCTCCCACCGCCGGGACAGGCTATAACGAGCAGTACTTC.

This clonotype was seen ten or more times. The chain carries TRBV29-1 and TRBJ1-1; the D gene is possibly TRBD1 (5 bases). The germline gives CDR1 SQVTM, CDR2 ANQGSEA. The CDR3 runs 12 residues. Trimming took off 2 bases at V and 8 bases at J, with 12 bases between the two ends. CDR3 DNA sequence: TGCAGCGTTGAATCGGTTGGGGCAGAAGCTTTCTTT. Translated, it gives CSVESVGAEAFF.

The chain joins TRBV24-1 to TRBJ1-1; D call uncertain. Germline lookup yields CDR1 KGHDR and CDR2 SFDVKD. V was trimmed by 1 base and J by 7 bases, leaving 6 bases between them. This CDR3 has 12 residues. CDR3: CATSDFGREAFF. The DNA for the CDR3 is TGTGCCACCAGTGATTTCGGGCGTGAAGCTTTCTTT.

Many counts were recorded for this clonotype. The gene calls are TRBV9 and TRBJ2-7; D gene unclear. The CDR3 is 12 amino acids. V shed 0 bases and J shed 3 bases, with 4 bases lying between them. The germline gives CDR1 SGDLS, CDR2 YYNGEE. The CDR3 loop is CASSVEGYEQYF. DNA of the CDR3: TGTGCCAGCAGCGTAGAGGGCTACGAGCAGTACTTC.

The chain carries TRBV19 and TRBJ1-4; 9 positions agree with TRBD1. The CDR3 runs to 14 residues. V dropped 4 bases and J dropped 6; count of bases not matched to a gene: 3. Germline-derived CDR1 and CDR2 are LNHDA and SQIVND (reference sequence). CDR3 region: CASSNRGRDEKLFF. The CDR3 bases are TGTGCCAGTAGTAACAGGGGGCGAGATGAAAAACTGTTTTTT.

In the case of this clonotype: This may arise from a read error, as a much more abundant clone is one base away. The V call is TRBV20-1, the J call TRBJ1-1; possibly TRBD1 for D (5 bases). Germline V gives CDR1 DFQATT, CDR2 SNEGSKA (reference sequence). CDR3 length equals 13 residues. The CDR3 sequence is CNAYLQENTEAFF. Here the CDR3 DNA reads TGCAATGCTTATTTACAGGAGAACACTGAAGCTTTCTTT.

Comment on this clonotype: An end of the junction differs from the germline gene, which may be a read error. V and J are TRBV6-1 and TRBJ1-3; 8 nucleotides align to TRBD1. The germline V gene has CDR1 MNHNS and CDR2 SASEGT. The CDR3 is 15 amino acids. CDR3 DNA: TGTGCCAGCAGGGACGACAGGGGCTCTGGAAACATCATATATTTT. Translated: CASRDDRGSGNIIYF.

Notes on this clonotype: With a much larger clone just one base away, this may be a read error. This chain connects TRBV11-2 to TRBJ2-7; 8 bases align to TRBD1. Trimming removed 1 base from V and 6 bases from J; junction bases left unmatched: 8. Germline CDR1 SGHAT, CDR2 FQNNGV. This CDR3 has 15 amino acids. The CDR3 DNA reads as TGTGCCAGCAGCTTAGGCAGGGGGCTTTTCTGCGAGCAGTACTTC. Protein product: CASSLGRGLFCEQYF.

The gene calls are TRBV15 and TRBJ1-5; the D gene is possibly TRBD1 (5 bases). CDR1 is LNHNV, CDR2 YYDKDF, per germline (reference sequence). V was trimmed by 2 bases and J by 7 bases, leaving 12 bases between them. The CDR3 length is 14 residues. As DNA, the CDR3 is TGTGCCACCAGCAGATCAGGGTTGAGGCAGCCCCAGCATTTT. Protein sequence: CATSRSGLRQPQHF.

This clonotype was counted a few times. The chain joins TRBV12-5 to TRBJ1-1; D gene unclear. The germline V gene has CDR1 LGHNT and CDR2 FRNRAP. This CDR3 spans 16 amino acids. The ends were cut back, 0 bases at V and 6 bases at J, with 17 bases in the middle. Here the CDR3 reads CASGLVLVPGVAEAFF. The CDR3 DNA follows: TGTGCTAGTGGTTTGGTATTAGTTCCTGGGGTCGCTGAAGCTTTCTTT.

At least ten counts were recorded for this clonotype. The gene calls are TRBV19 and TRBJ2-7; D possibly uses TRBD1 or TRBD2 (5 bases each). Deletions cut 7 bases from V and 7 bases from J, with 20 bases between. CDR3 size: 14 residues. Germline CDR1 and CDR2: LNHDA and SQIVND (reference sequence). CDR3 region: CASNRGATAPEQYF. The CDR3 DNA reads TGTGCCAGTAACAGAGGGGCTACCGCTCCGGAGCAGTACTTC.

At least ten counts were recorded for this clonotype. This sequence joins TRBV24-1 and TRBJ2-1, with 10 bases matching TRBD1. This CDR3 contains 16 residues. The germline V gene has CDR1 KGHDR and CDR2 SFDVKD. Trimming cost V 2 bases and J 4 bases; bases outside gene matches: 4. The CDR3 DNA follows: TGTGCCACCAGTGATTCCGGGACAGGGGTATACAATGAGCAGTTCTTC. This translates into CATSDSGTGVYNEQFF.

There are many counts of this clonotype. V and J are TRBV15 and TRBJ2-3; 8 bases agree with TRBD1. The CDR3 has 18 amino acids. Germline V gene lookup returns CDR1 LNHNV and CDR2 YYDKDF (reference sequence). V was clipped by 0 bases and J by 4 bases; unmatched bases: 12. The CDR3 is CATSRDPWRQGNADTQYF. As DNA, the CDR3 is TGTGCCACCAGCAGAGATCCTTGGAGACAGGGGAACGCAGATACGCAGTATTTT.

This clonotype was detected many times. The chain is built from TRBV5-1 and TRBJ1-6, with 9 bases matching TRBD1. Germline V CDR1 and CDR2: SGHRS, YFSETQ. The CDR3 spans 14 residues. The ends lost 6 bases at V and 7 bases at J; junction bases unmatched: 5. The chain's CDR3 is CASTPGQGNSPLHF. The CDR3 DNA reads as TGCGCCAGCACCCCGGGACAGGGAAATTCACCCCTCCACTTT.